This is a list of T cell receptor beta chains from one sample in a study of CD8 T cells in ankylosing spondylitis. TCRdb re-called the 5' RACE reads through MiXCR, storing one row per CDR3 protein. The repertoire holds roughly 35,000 distinct CDR3 sequences, with more than 15% as singletons. Sequenced sample: blood. The receptors were gathered from a male donor with ankylosing spondylitis or in good health (not recorded which). Each CDR3 is given with its conserved first and last residue. The D gene is left open where the match is weak. Expanded clones are given a class, and other clones once, few, many or no size at all.

TRBV29-1	-	TRBJ2-7	-	TGCAGCGTAATGGAAGTCTACGAGCAGTACTTC	CSVMEVYEQYF
TRBV29-1	-	TRBJ1-1	few	TGCAGCGTTGGCGGACGGGACACTGAAGCTTTCTTT	CSVGGRDTEAFF
TRBV27	-	TRBJ1-1	few	TGTGCCAGCAGTTTATTACAGGGGAACACTGAAGCTTTCTTT	CASSLLQGNTEAFF
TRBV3-1	-	TRBJ2-4	-	TGTGCCAGCAGCCAGGGAAACAACATTCAGTACTTC	CASSQGNNIQYF
TRBV7-2	-	TRBJ2-1	-	TGTGCCAGCAGCCTCGGGGAGTTCTTC	CASSLGEFF
TRBV6-1	-	TRBJ1-5	few	TGTGCCAGCAGTGGTGTCCTCTATAGCAATCAGCCCCAGCATTTT	CASSGVLYSNQPQHF
TRBV11-2	TRBD2	TRBJ2-3	-	TGTGCCAGCAGCGTAGGACTAGCGGGAGATACGCAGTATTTT	CASSVGLAGDTQYF
TRBV20-1	-	TRBJ1-4	-	TGCAGTGCTAGAATGAGGGCCCCTAATGAAAAACTGTTTTTT	CSARMRAPNEKLFF
TRBV7-9	-	TRBJ2-2	-	TGTGCCAGCAGAATGGTTGGTGCGGGGCTTGCGGAGCTGTTTTTT	CASRMVGAGLAELFF
TRBV12-3/TRBV12-4	TRBD1	TRBJ1-5	many	TGTGCCAGCAGTCCCAGACAGGGACTGACCAATCAGCCCCAGCATTTT	CASSPRQGLTNQPQHF
TRBV7-3	-	TRBJ2-3	-	TGTGCCAGCAGCTTTGCAGGTTTTAGCACAGATACGCAGTATTTT	CASSFAGFSTDTQYF
TRBV6-2/TRBV6-3	TRBD2	TRBJ2-2	-	TGTGCCAGCAGTTACTCGGGACTAGCGGGAGCTGCCGGGGAGCTGTTTTTT	CASSYSGLAGAAGELFF
TRBV21-1	-	TRBJ1-4	few	TGTGCCAGCAGCAAAGGGGCTCCTGGGCTCGCGAAACTGTTTTTT	CASSKGAPGLAKLFF
TRBV5-1	-	TRBJ2-7	-	TGCGCCAGCAGCCAGGGGCCCAACTACGAGCAGTACTTC	CASSQGPNYEQYF
TRBV29-1	TRBD1	TRBJ1-1	-	TGCAGCGCCACGACAGGGGGAAACACTGAAGCTTTCTTT	CSATTGGNTEAFF
TRBV28	-	TRBJ2-1	few	TGTGCCAGCAGTTTAAGTCTAGCTGATTCCTACAATGAGCAGTTCTTC	CASSLSLADSYNEQFF
TRBV21-1	-	TRBJ1-5	few	TGTGCCAGCAGCAAAGTAGAAGGGCCGAATCAGCCCCAGCATTTT	CASSKVEGPNQPQHF
TRBV28	-	TRBJ2-7	few	TGTGCCAGCAGTTTAGAGGGGAAAAGCTCCTACGAGCAGTACTTC	CASSLEGKSSYEQYF
TRBV29-1	TRBD1	TRBJ1-4	-	TGCAGCGTTGGACAGGGGGCGGATGAAAAACTGTTTTTT	CSVGQGADEKLFF
TRBV27	-	TRBJ2-7	-	TGTGCCACCGCTAGCGTTTCCTACGAGCAGTACTTC	CATASVSYEQYF
TRBV20-1	TRBD2	TRBJ2-1	many	TGCAGTGACCCTAGCGGGAGTGAGAACAATGAGCAGTTCTTC	CSDPSGSENNEQFF
TRBV5-1	TRBD1	TRBJ2-6	few	TGCGCCAGCAGCGCGGGACAGGGCGGCGGGGCCAACGTCCTGACTTTC	CASSAGQGGGANVLTF
TRBV18	-	TRBJ2-5	-	TGTGCCAGCTCACCCATACGCTCACAAGAGACCCAGTACTTC	CASSPIRSQETQYF
TRBV29-1	-	TRBJ1-1	-	TGCAGCCCGGGGCGGGGGACTGAAGCTTTCTTT	CSPGRGTEAFF
TRBV7-2	-	TRBJ1-5	-	TGTGCCAGCAGCCAGGACAGTAGCAATCAGCCCCAGCATTTT	CASSQDSSNQPQHF
TRBV10-3	-	TRBJ2-2	few	TGTGCCATCAGGGACAGGAACACCGGGGAGCTGTTTTTT	CAIRDRNTGELFF
TRBV7-2	-	TRBJ2-5	-	TGTGCCAGCAGCTTAGGGGGGCCGGAGACCCAGTACTTC	CASSLGGPETQYF
TRBV10-3	-	TRBJ2-3	-	TGTGCCATCAGTGGAGGTGGAGATACGCAGTATTTT	CAISGGGDTQYF
TRBV28	TRBD2	TRBJ2-2	-	TGTGCCAGCATCAATAGCGGGACTACAGGCGGGGAGCTGTTTTTT	CASINSGTTGGELFF
TRBV12-3/TRBV12-4	TRBD1	TRBJ2-3	-	TGTGCCAGCAGTGGCAGGGGGCATCGCACAGATACGCAGTATTTT	CASSGRGHRTDTQYF
TRBV7-3	TRBD2	TRBJ2-2	few	TGTGCCAGCAGCCCGACTAGCGGGAACACCGGGGAGCTGTTTTTT	CASSPTSGNTGELFF
TRBV12-3/TRBV12-4	-	TRBJ2-1	few	TGTGCCAGCAGTTTACTGGAGGGTGGTGAGCAGTTCTTC	CASSLLEGGEQFF
TRBV12-3/TRBV12-4	-	TRBJ2-2	-	TGTGCCAGCATGGCGGGGAACACCGGGGAGCTGTTTTTT	CASMAGNTGELFF
TRBV9	TRBD2	TRBJ2-1	few	TGTGCCAGCAGCGTTAGGACTAGCGGACCTGAGCAGTTCTTC	CASSVRTSGPEQFF
TRBV20-1	TRBD2	TRBJ2-1	-	TGCAGTGCTAGTGGGGACTACAGTCTTGACAATGAGCAGTTCTTC	CSASGDYSLDNEQFF
TRBV20-1	-	TRBJ2-2	-	TGCAGTGCTACCCAGCGGAGCCACGGGGACACCGGGGAGCTGTTTTTT	CSATQRSHGDTGELFF
TRBV20-1	TRBD2	TRBJ2-3	-	TGCAGTGCTCTTAGCGGGATTCGCACAGATACGCAGTATTTT	CSALSGIRTDTQYF
TRBV29-1	-	TRBJ1-4	-	TGCAGCGTTGGCGACTCAAATGAAAAACTGTTTTTT	CSVGDSNEKLFF
TRBV7-2	TRBD2	TRBJ2-1	few	TGTGCCAGCAGCTTAGAGGCGGGCGGGAGGTATGTTGAGCAGTTCTTC	CASSLEAGGRYVEQFF
TRBV6-6	-	TRBJ2-2	-	TGTGCCAGCAGTACGACTAGAACGGGCGGGGAGCTGTTTTTT	CASSTTRTGGELFF
TRBV5-1	-	TRBJ2-2	-	TGCGCCAGCAGCTTTGACAGATACACCGGGGAGCTGTTTTTT	CASSFDRYTGELFF
TRBV7-2	TRBD1	TRBJ2-1	few	TGTGCCAGCAGCCCGAGGGACAGCTCCTACAATGAGCAGTTCTTC	CASSPRDSSYNEQFF
TRBV5-1	TRBD1	TRBJ2-5	-	TGCGCCAGCAGAATTCAGGGGGCGCGGGAGACCCAGTACTTC	CASRIQGARETQYF
TRBV12-3/TRBV12-4	TRBD2	TRBJ2-1	few	TGTGCCAGCAGCCGCGGACTAGCGGGGTACAATGAGCAGTTCTTC	CASSRGLAGYNEQFF
TRBV20-1	-	TRBJ2-1	many	TGCAGTGGGCGAAAATACAATGAGCAGTTCTTC	CSGRKYNEQFF
TRBV20-1	-	TRBJ2-7	-	TGCAGTGCTATTGGGAACGAGCAGTACTTC	CSAIGNEQYF
TRBV29-1	TRBD2	TRBJ2-7	-	TGCAGCGTTAGAGGTAGCGGGATTGACGAGCAGTACTTC	CSVRGSGIDEQYF
TRBV24-1	TRBD1	TRBJ2-1	few	TGTGCCACCAGTGAAACAGGGGTCTACAATGAGCAGTTCTTC	CATSETGVYNEQFF
TRBV29-1	-	TRBJ2-3	-	TGCAGCTGTGGGAGTGCAACAGATACGCAGTATTTT	CSCGSATDTQYF
TRBV20-1	-	TRBJ1-5	-	TGCAGTGCTAGAGGGGGGGTCAAGCAGCCCCAGCATTTT	CSARGGVKQPQHF
TRBV12-3/TRBV12-4	-	TRBJ2-3	few	TGTGCCAGCAGTTTACAGGTGCCAGATACGCAGTATTTT	CASSLQVPDTQYF
TRBV7-3	-	TRBJ2-3	-	TGTGCCAGCAGCTTAACTTTGGGGGATACGCAGTATTTT	CASSLTLGDTQYF
TRBV6-2/TRBV6-3	TRBD1	TRBJ2-2	few	TGTGCCAGCAGCCCTTATGCCGGGACAGGGATTACCGGGGAGCTGTTTTTT	CASSPYAGTGITGELFF
TRBV20-1	TRBD2	TRBJ2-3	-	TGCAGTGCTAGTCCCCTGCGGGGGGGCTTCACAGATACGCAGTATTTT	CSASPLRGGFTDTQYF
TRBV2	TRBD1	TRBJ2-1	few	TGTGCCAGCAAAACGACAGGGGGCAGCGATGAGCAGTTCTTC	CASKTTGGSDEQFF
TRBV29-1	TRBD2	TRBJ2-1	-	TGCAGCGTGGGCAATCTAGCGGCATACAATGAGCAGTTCTTC	CSVGNLAAYNEQFF
TRBV30	TRBD2	TRBJ2-7	-	TGTGCCTGGGCGTGGGGAGGGAGTTTCTACGAGCAGTACTTC	CAWAWGGSFYEQYF
TRBV7-2	-	TRBJ2-2	-	TGTGCCAGCAGCTTCCAGCGATCCACCGGGGAGCTGTTTTTT	CASSFQRSTGELFF
TRBV20-1	TRBD1	TRBJ2-1	few	TGCAGTGCTAATGACAGGGGCACCTACAATGAGCAGTTCTTC	CSANDRGTYNEQFF
TRBV28	-	TRBJ2-7	-	TGTGCCAGCAGTTTAGCGGGTATGCCCTACGAGCAGTACTTC	CASSLAGMPYEQYF